These 2 T cell receptor beta chains were sequenced from one sample in a study of T-cell memory formation after mild COVID-19 (dated by TCRdb to about 2021). The receptor library was made with 5' RACE. The reads were generated on an Illumina NovaSeq 6000. The public sequencing data were trimmed at Q25 with fastp and processed into clonotypes with MiXCR by TCRdb, which kept only in-frame beta chains. Entries are consolidated by CDR3 protein sequence, retaining the most common genes and DNA. This sample is represented by about 200,000 distinct CDR3 sequences; 15% to 20% of them were singletons. The top ten hold 2.4% of the sample. Sequenced material: PBMCs or a T cell subset sorted from them (not recorded which). These receptors all come from an adult woman who had mild COVID-19 (a few samples of this study predate the infection). The sample titles of this study are shuffled in the database, so cell type and time point are left out; the donor was told from shared clones.

The chain employs TRBV14 and TRBJ2-2, with D possibly being TRBD2 (6 bases). V lost 4 bases and J 6 bases, leaving 9 bases between the germline ends. This CDR3 contains 13 residues. Per germline, CDR1 SGHDN and CDR2 FVKESK. In nucleotides, the CDR3 is TGTGCCAGCAGCCTCACGGGAGCCGGGGAGCTGTTTTTT. Protein: CASSLTGAGELFF.

This clonotype has just a few counts. CDR3 residues: CATSDLRRSALSNQPQHF. The CDR3 nucleotides read TGTGCCACCAGTGATTTGCGGCGTTCGGCTCTTTCCAATCAGCCCCAGCATTTT. This chain joins TRBV24-1 and TRBJ1-5, with unresolved D. V was shortened by 0 bases and J by 3 bases, with 17 bases between the two germline ends. Germline assignment: CDR1 KGHDR and CDR2 SFDVKD. The CDR3 length is 18 residues.